These 26 T cell receptor beta chains originate from one sample sequenced in a study of blood T cell repertoires in COVID-19. Clones were read by immunoSEQ multiplex PCR, and TCRdb kept only the in-frame ones, dropping some. The sample holds about 300,000 clones, roughly 87% seen once. The sample consisted of peripheral blood. All receptors derive from a human donor in a cohort sampled during active COVID-19.

This chain uses TRBV28 with TRBJ1-5; 7 bases align to TRBD1. V lost 4 bases to trimming and J lost 0 bases; unmatched junction nucleotides: 15. This CDR3 contains 19 residues. CDR1 and CDR2 (germline): MDHEN, SYDVKM. CDR3 nucleotide sequence: TGTGCCAGCAGTTCTTATCCCGGGACAGAGCTGTATAGCAATCAGCCCCAGCATTTT. This codes for CASSSYPGTELYSNQPQHF.

This chain links TRBV6-1 with TRBJ2-7; D is uncertain. With 6 bases removed from V and 5 bases from J, the gap between germline ends came to 8 bases. This CDR3 contains 11 residues. Germline V gene data show CDR1 as MNHNS and CDR2 as SASEGT. CDR3: CASSSPDEQYF. The CDR3 DNA is TGTGCCAGCAGCTCCCCGGACGAGCAGTACTTC.

The chain carries TRBV6-5 and TRBJ1-2; D not certain. The V gene lost 10 bases and the J gene lost 12 bases, with 24 bases spanning the gap. The CDR3 sequence is 13 residues long. CDR1 is MNHEY, CDR2 SVGAGI, per germline. The CDR3 spells CATGGEGGRLHTF. CDR3 sequence (DNA): TGTGCCACCGGCGGGGAAGGTGGCCGTCTTCACACCTTC.

The J gene is TRBJ2-7, the V gene TRBV7-9, with TRBD2 matching over 9 bases. V lost 4 bases and J lost 4; bases outside the gene matches: 8. This CDR3 comprises 15 residues. CDR1 is SEHNR, CDR2 FQNEAQ, per germline (reference sequence). This CDR3 is CASSSAAGGPYEQYF. The CDR3 nucleotides read TGTGCCAGCAGCTCAGCGGCGGGAGGGCCGTACGAGCAGTACTTC.

V and J are TRBV5-8 and TRBJ1-2; TRBD1 is a possible D gene (5 bases). Germline V gives CDR1 SGHTS, CDR2 YDEGEE. The CDR3 covers 14 residues. Trimming pared 5 bases from V and 1 base from J, leaving 12 bases between. This CDR3 is CASSFQGFNYGYTF. DNA of the CDR3: TGTGCCAGCAGTTTTCAGGGATTTAACTATGGCTACACCTTC.

The CDR3 bases are TGCGCCAGCAGCCTTCGACAGGGTGGGAATTCACCCCTCCACTTT. Translating gives CASSLRQGGNSPLHF. This chain connects TRBV5-1 to TRBJ1-6; TRBD1 matches at 7 bases. The CDR3 loop spans 15 amino acids. J lost 7 bases, V lost 4 bases, and 8 bases had no gene match. Germline CDR1 is SGHRS and CDR2 is YFSETQ.

The chain has TRBV6-6 and TRBJ1-5; D is perhaps TRBD1 (5 bases). V was trimmed by 0 bases and J by 6 bases, leaving 15 bases between them. CDR1 is MNHNY, CDR2 SVGAGI, per germline (reference sequence). This CDR3 has 16 amino acids. The CDR3 DNA reads as TGTGCCAGCAGTTACTCGAGTAGCAGGGTCGGTCAGCCCCAGCATTTT. Residues: CASSYSSSRVGQPQHF.

V gene TRBV7-2 combines with J gene TRBJ2-7; weak D call: TRBD2 (5 bases). Germline loops: CDR1 SGHTA, CDR2 FQGNSA. The CDR3 covers 14 residues. Deletions cut 5 bases from V and 3 bases from J, with 14 bases between. As DNA, the CDR3 is TGTGCCAGCAGCCATCAAACCGGAGGCTACGAGCAGTACTTC. Translating it yields CASSHQTGGYEQYF.

J is TRBJ1-3 and V is TRBV30; D may be TRBD1 (5 bases). CDR1 GTSNPN and CDR2 SVGIG come from the germline V gene (reference sequence). V was trimmed by 0 bases and J by 0 bases, leaving 12 bases between them. The CDR3 consists of 16 residues. In DNA form, the CDR3 reads TGTGCCTGGAGTGTGTTTGGGGCCTTCTCTGGAAACACCATATATTTT. Its translation: CAWSVFGAFSGNTIYF. Full variable domain (outside the CDR3, taken from reference TRBV30 and TRBJ1-3): SQTIHQWPATLVQPVGSPLSLECTVEGTSNPNLYWYRQAAGRGLQLLFYSVGIGQISSEVPQNLSASRPQDRQFILSSKKLLLSDSGFYLCAWSVFGAFSGNTIYFGEGSWLTVV.

This clone was detected only once. In the same sample, other DNA sequences code for this CDR3. CDR3 bases: TGTGCCAGCTCACCAAGACAGGGCGACACCGGGGAGCTGTTTTTT. As protein: CASSPRQGDTGELFF. The chain links TRBV18 to TRBJ2-2; 7 nucleotides align to TRBD1. The V gene's germline CDR1 is KGHSH and CDR2 LQKENI. The CDR3 is made up of 15 amino acids. Trimming cost V 2 bases and J 3 bases; bases outside gene matches: 3.

The chain employs TRBV7-9 and TRBJ1-1; D is undetermined. CDR3 length equals 14 residues. The germline V gene has CDR1 SEHNR and CDR2 FQNEAQ (reference sequence). The V gene lost 4 bases and the J gene lost 4 bases, with 13 bases spanning the gap. CDR3 sequence: CASSSTEGPTEAFF. The CDR3 DNA sequence: TGTGCCAGCAGCTCCACCGAGGGCCCCACTGAAGCTTTCTTT.

This clone has only one observation. The CDR3 DNA reads TGTGCCAGCAGCTTGGAGGAGTCCTACAATGAGCAGTTCTTC. This gives the protein CASSLEESYNEQFF. The V gene is TRBV9, the J gene TRBJ2-1, with D possibly TRBD2 on 5 matching bases. Trimming cost V 4 bases and J 1 base, with 9 bases left between them. Germline V gene data show CDR1 as SGDLS and CDR2 as YYNGEE. This CDR3 has 14 amino acids.

V is TRBV18 and J is TRBJ2-5, with a tentative D call TRBD1 (6 bases). The germline V and J ends were trimmed by 5 bases and 1 base, with 11 bases remaining between them. CDR3 length: 14 amino acids. CDR1 and CDR2 (germline): KGHSH, LQKENI. The CDR3 region is CASSTQQGQETQYF. As DNA, the CDR3 is TGTGCCAGCTCAACACAACAGGGCCAAGAGACCCAGTACTTC.

This clone was seen a single time. This rearrangement joins TRBV19 to TRBJ2-7; TRBD2 matches at 8 bases. Per the germline V gene, CDR1 is LNHDA and CDR2 is SQIVND (reference sequence). The ends lost 4 bases at V and 0 bases at J; junction bases unmatched: 17. CDR3 length equals 19 residues. The CDR3 nucleotides are TGTGCCAGTAGTACGACCCGGCCCGGCCCGACTAGCGACTCCTACGAGCAGTACTTC. Its protein product is CASSTTRPGPTSDSYEQYF.

This rearrangement joins TRBV3-1 (or the pseudogene TRBV3-2) to TRBJ1-1, with D unclear. The ends were cut back, 2 bases at V and 4 bases at J, with 8 bases in the middle. The CDR3 runs 13 residues. CDR1 and CDR2 (germline): LGHDT, YNNKEL (reference sequence). CDR3 coding DNA: TGTGCCAGCAGCCAACCTGGCGGCACTGAAGCTTTCTTT. It specifies CASSQPGGTEAFF.

The chain has TRBV9 and TRBJ1-2; D gene ambiguous. Germline V gene lookup returns CDR1 SGDLS and CDR2 YYNGEE. This CDR3 spans 13 amino acids. V lost 5 bases and J 7 bases, leaving 15 bases between the germline ends. The chain's CDR3 is CASSPDGMSGYTF. CDR3 DNA sequence: TGTGCCAGCAGTCCGGACGGGATGAGTGGCTACACCTTC. Variable domain in full (rest from reference TRBV9 and TRBJ1-2): DSGVTQTPKHLITATGQRVTLRCSPRSGDLSVYWYQQSLDQGLQFLIQYYNGEERAKGNILERFSAQQFPDLHSELNLSSLELGDSALYFCASSPDGMSGYTFGSGTRLTVV.

V gene TRBV27 combines with J gene TRBJ1-5; maybe TRBD1 (5 bases). The V end lost 4 bases, the J end lost 0 bases, and 10 bases lay between the germline ends. This CDR3 is 15 amino acids long. The germline V gene has CDR1 MNHEY and CDR2 SMNVEV (reference sequence). The CDR3 reads CASSWQGYSNQPQHF. CDR3 sequence (DNA): TGTGCCAGCAGTTGGCAGGGATATAGCAATCAGCCCCAGCATTTT.

V usage is TRBV11-2 and J usage is TRBJ1-1; D ambiguous. This CDR3 comprises 13 residues. Trimming cost V 5 bases and J 0 bases, with 7 bases left between them. Germline loops: CDR1 SGHAT, CDR2 FQNNGV. CDR3 protein: CASSPYLNTEAFF. Written as DNA, the CDR3 is TGTGCCAGCAGCCCCTATTTGAACACTGAAGCTTTCTTT.

The rearrangement joins TRBV7-2 to TRBJ2-1, with 9 bases identical to TRBD1. The CDR3 totals 15 residues. The ends lost 5 bases at V and 7 bases at J; junction bases unmatched: 9. Per the germline V gene, CDR1 is SGHTA and CDR2 is FQGNSA. CDR3 sequence: CASSRPGTGSNEQFF. In nucleotides, the CDR3 is TGTGCCAGCAGCCGGCCCGGGACAGGGTCAAATGAGCAGTTCTTC.

The rearrangement uses TRBV9 and TRBJ1-3, with TRBD1 as a possible D gene (5 bases). Germline V gene lookup returns CDR1 SGDLS and CDR2 YYNGEE. V dropped 4 bases and J dropped 7 bases, with 18 bases sitting between them. The CDR3 spans 15 residues. The CDR3 protein is CASSLQGAVGNTIYF. In DNA, the CDR3 is TGTGCCAGCAGCCTGCAAGGGGCCGTGGGGAACACCATATATTTT. Looking up the rest from reference TRBV9 and TRBJ1-3 gives the full variable domain: DSGVTQTPKHLITATGQRVTLRCSPRSGDLSVYWYQQSLDQGLQFLIQYYNGEERAKGNILERFSAQQFPDLHSELNLSSLELGDSALYFCASSLQGAVGNTIYFGEGSWLTVV.

The gene calls are TRBV7-9 and TRBJ2-1; 7 nucleotides align to TRBD1. The CDR3 is 17 residues long. The trim removed 5 bases at V and 3 bases at J, leaving 13 bases unmatched. Germline V gene data show CDR1 as SEHNR and CDR2 as FQNEAQ (reference sequence). The chain's CDR3 is CASSRDRARANYNEQFF. The CDR3 bases are TGTGCCAGCAGCCGCGACAGGGCCCGAGCCAACTACAATGAGCAGTTCTTC. Combining the CDR3 with reference TRBV7-9 and TRBJ2-1 gives the whole variable domain DTGVSQNPRHKITKRGQNVTFRCDPISEHNRLYWYRQTLGQGPEFLTYFQNEAQLEKSRLLSDRFSAERPKGSFSTLEIQRTEQGDSAMYLCASSRDRARANYNEQFFGPGTRLTVL.

The chain couples TRBV3-1 (or the pseudogene TRBV3-2) to TRBJ1-1; 10 nucleotides match TRBD1. The CDR3 runs 15 residues. With 2 bases clipped from V and 9 bases from J, the junction kept 9 bases outside the gene matches. Per germline, CDR1 LGHDT and CDR2 YNNKEL (reference sequence). CDR3 sequence: CASSQSGTGAYKAFF. In DNA, the CDR3 is TGTGCCAGCAGCCAATCGGGGACAGGGGCTTATAAAGCTTTCTTT.

This clone appeared once. The chain uses TRBV19 and TRBJ2-4, with a tentative D call TRBD2 (6 bases). CDR3 length equals 12 residues. Germline V gene lookup returns CDR1 LNHDA and CDR2 SQIVND (reference sequence). V shed 3 bases and J shed 8 bases, with 8 bases lying between them. Written as DNA, the CDR3 is TGTGCCAGTAGTATTTGGGGGGACATTCAGTACTTC. Translating gives CASSIWGDIQYF.

This sequence joins TRBV20-1 and TRBJ2-2; 7 bases fit TRBD2. V trimming: 3 bases; J trimming: 6 bases; junction bases outside the gene matches: 10. This CDR3 spans 15 amino acids. Germline V gives CDR1 DFQATT, CDR2 SNEGSKA (reference sequence). The CDR3 DNA follows: TGCAGTGCTAGTTCGGCGGGAGCCGGCCCCGGGGAGCTGTTTTTT. Protein: CSASSAGAGPGELFF.

V usage is TRBV4-1 and J usage is TRBJ2-1; perhaps TRBD2 as D (5 bases). There are 16 residues in the CDR3. Looked up from germline, CDR1 is MGHRA and CDR2 is YSYEKL. V lost 1 base to trimming and J lost 2 bases, with 12 bases between them. CDR3 region: CASSQGLALTYNEQFF. Here the CDR3 DNA reads TGCGCCAGCAGCCAAGGCCTAGCTCTAACCTACAATGAGCAGTTCTTC.

The gene calls are TRBV5-6 and TRBJ1-4; D remains ambiguous. The CDR3 loop spans 14 amino acids. Germline-derived CDR1 and CDR2 are SGHDT and YYEEEE. Trimming took 0 bases from V and 8 from J, leaving 11 bases between them. The CDR3 is CASSLGWGGEKLFF. In nucleotides, the CDR3 is TGTGCCAGCAGCTTGGGGTGGGGAGGCGAAAAACTGTTTTTT. Supplemented by reference TRBV5-6 and TRBJ1-4, the full variable domain reads DAGVTQSPTHLIKTRGQQVTLRCSPKSGHDTVSWYQQALGQGPQFIFQYYEEEERQRGNFPDRFSGHQFPNYSSELNVNALLLGDSALYLCASSLGWGGEKLFFGSGTQLSVL.